A selection of T cell receptor beta chains follows, all from one sample in a study of blood T cell repertoires in COVID-19. Libraries were prepared by immunoSEQ multiplex PCR; TCRdb keeps only in-frame clonotypes and omits some of them. The top ten hold about 1.2% of the sample, which has about 380,000 clones, 85% to 90% seen once. The specimen sequenced was PBMCs or T cells enriched from blood (not recorded which). The receptors were gathered from a woman between 18 and 29 years old who had recovered from COVID-19. The CDR3 runs from the conserved cysteine through the conserved F or W. Fields, in order: V gene, J gene, clone size, D gene, CDR3 protein, CDR3 DNA. The D gene is left open where the match is weak. Size values are once, few and many counts, or a class for expanded clones, and some rows have none.

TRBV4-1	TRBJ2-7	NA	NA	CASSQAFRDTLEQYF	TGCGCCAGCAGCCAAGCTTTCCGGGACACCCTCGAGCAGTACTTC
TRBV7-9	TRBJ1-3	NA	NA	CASSTAGRSGNTIYF	TGTGCCAGCAGCACGGCCGGCAGGTCTGGAAACACCATATATTTT
TRBV27	TRBJ1-6	NA	NA	CASTLWPAVMVPPLHF	TGTGCCAGCACATTGTGGCCGGCGGTTATGGTCCCACCCCTCCACTTT
TRBV2	TRBJ2-5	NA	TRBD2	CASSLGGEETQYF	TGTGCCAGCAGTTTGGGGGGGGAAGAGACCCAGTACTTC
TRBV19	TRBJ2-3	once	NA	CASSIGQAITDTQYF	TGTGCCAGTAGTATAGGACAGGCAATCACAGATACGCAGTATTTT
TRBV12-3/TRBV12-4	TRBJ1-2	NA	TRBD1	CASRGQGAGGYTF	TGTGCCAGCAGGGGACAGGGGGCGGGTGGCTACACCTTC
TRBV6-1	TRBJ1-4	NA	TRBD1	CASSEAQGARFNEKLFF	TGTGCCAGCAGTGAAGCCCAGGGGGCGCGTTTTAATGAAAAACTGTTTTTT
TRBV2	TRBJ1-3	few	NA	CASSEPQGSGNTIYF	TGTGCCAGCAGTGAACCCCAGGGTTCTGGAAACACCATATATTTT
TRBV19	TRBJ2-7	NA	NA	CASSMVDRSTYEQYF	TGTGCCAGTAGTATGGTCGACAGGAGTACCTACGAGCAGTACTTC
TRBV2	TRBJ1-5	NA	TRBD1	CASSAEGAGNQPQHF	TGTGCCAGCAGTGCCGAGGGGGCGGGCAATCAGCCCCAGCATTTT
TRBV6-5	TRBJ1-6	NA	NA	CASSPRVLRDSPLHF	TGTGCCAGCAGTCCCCGGGTCCTGAGGGATTCACCCCTCCACTTT
TRBV5-4	TRBJ1-2	NA	NA	CASSLDRPANYGYTF	TGTGCCAGCAGCCTTGACAGACCAGCTAACTATGGCTACACCTTC
TRBV19	TRBJ1-2	NA	NA	CASSIPAGLYGYTF	TGTGCCAGTAGTATACCGGCGGGACTCTATGGCTACACCTTC
TRBV30	TRBJ1-5	NA	TRBD1	CAWGDRIDQPQHF	TGTGCCTGGGGGGACAGGATAGATCAGCCCCAGCATTTT
TRBV30	TRBJ2-7	NA	NA	CAWSGGVPSSYEQYF	TGTGCCTGGAGCGGGGGAGTACCTAGCTCCTACGAGCAGTACTTC
TRBV4-3	TRBJ1-6	NA	NA	CASSPSSGSQNSPLHF	TGCGCCAGCAGCCCCTCCTCTGGTTCACAGAATTCACCCCTCCACTTT
TRBV7-3	TRBJ1-2	NA	NA	CASSSSGAGGYTF	TGTGCCAGCAGCTCCTCAGGGGCGGGTGGCTACACCTTC
TRBV29-1	TRBJ1-4	NA	TRBD1	CSVSDRGPNEKLFF	TGCAGCGTTTCAGACAGGGGCCCCAATGAAAAACTGTTTTTT
TRBV5-1	TRBJ1-1	NA	NA	CASGSGGKPEAFF	TGCGCCAGCGGATCTGGGGGCAAACCTGAAGCTTTCTTT
TRBV5-4	TRBJ1-1	NA	NA	CASSLSGGTEAFF	TGTGCCAGCAGTTTGTCGGGGGGCACTGAAGCTTTCTTT
TRBV27	TRBJ1-3	NA	TRBD1	CASRDRTGSGNTIYF	TGTGCCAGCAGGGATCGGACAGGTTCTGGAAACACCATATATTTT
TRBV27	TRBJ1-1	NA	NA	CASSLSGGARMNTEAFF	TGTGCCAGCAGTTTATCAGGGGGTGCTAGGATGAACACTGAAGCTTTCTTT
TRBV19	TRBJ2-5	NA	NA	CASSTQTGFVGETQYF	TGTGCCAGTAGTACCCAGACAGGTTTCGTCGGAGAGACCCAGTACTTC
TRBV2	TRBJ1-4	once	NA	CASRDGLIEKLFF	TGTGCCAGCAGGGATGGACTGATCGAAAAACTGTTTTTT
TRBV27	TRBJ2-7	NA	TRBD1	CASSSMGQLYEQYF	TGTGCCAGCAGTTCTATGGGACAGCTCTACGAGCAGTACTTC
TRBV5-1	TRBJ1-3	NA	TRBD1	CASSRDRGSGNTIYF	TGCGCCAGCAGCCGCGACAGGGGCTCTGGAAACACCATATATTTT
TRBV7-3	TRBJ1-1	once	NA	CASSLRGRSTEAFF	TGTGCCAGCAGCTTAAGGGGGCGGAGCACTGAAGCTTTCTTT
TRBV6-5	TRBJ2-3	NA	TRBD2	CASSYKAGAPPTQYF	TGTGCCAGCAGTTACAAAGCGGGGGCCCCCCCTACGCAGTATTTT
TRBV7-2	TRBJ2-5	NA	NA	CASSLSETQYF	TGTGCCAGCAGCTTGAGTGAGACCCAGTACTTC
TRBV12-3/TRBV12-4	TRBJ1-2	few	NA	CATKIGGGNGYTF	TGTGCCACCAAAATCGGGGGTGGGAATGGCTACACCTTC
TRBV9	TRBJ2-2	NA	NA	CASSVGASNTGELFF	TGTGCCAGCAGCGTGGGGGCGTCGAACACCGGGGAGCTGTTTTTT
TRBV11-3	TRBJ2-3	once	TRBD2	CASSKAGANTDTQYF	TGTGCCAGCAGCAAAGCGGGGGCCAACACAGATACGCAGTATTTT
TRBV10-3	TRBJ2-2	NA	NA	CAISEEQGTGELFF	TGTGCCATCAGCGAAGAACAGGGAACCGGGGAGCTGTTTTTT
TRBV6-1	TRBJ2-7	NA	TRBD2	CASSEPRMTSLTYEQYF	TGTGCCAGCAGTGAACCACGGATGACTAGCCTTACCTACGAGCAGTACTTC
TRBV7-3	TRBJ2-3	NA	TRBD2	CASSLGTSGGYTDTQYF	TGTGCCAGCAGCCTCGGGACTAGCGGGGGATACACAGATACGCAGTATTTT
TRBV19	TRBJ1-1	NA	TRBD1	CASSASPGQPSSEAFF	TGTGCCAGTAGTGCCAGTCCGGGACAGCCCTCGTCGGAAGCTTTCTTT
TRBV5-4	TRBJ2-5	NA	TRBD2	CASSSVWGLAQETQYF	TGTGCCAGCAGCTCGGTCTGGGGACTAGCACAAGAGACCCAGTACTTC
TRBV16	TRBJ1-4	NA	TRBD1	CASSQTGIPRHRGHEKLFF	TGTGCCAGCAGCCAAACCGGGATTCCTCGGCACAGGGGGCATGAAAAACTGTTTTTT
TRBV30	TRBJ2-6	NA	NA	CAWSRAAGANVLTF	TGTGCCTGGAGCAGGGCAGCTGGGGCCAACGTCCTGACTTTC
TRBV9	TRBJ2-6	NA	NA	CASSVGAGRGANVLTF	TGTGCCAGCAGCGTAGGGGCGGGCCGTGGGGCCAACGTCCTGACTTTC
TRBV9	TRBJ2-1	NA	TRBD1	CASSATGGRDNEQFF	TGTGCCAGCAGCGCGACAGGGGGTAGGGACAATGAGCAGTTCTTC
TRBV19	TRBJ1-5	NA	NA	CASLAGSGQPQHF	TGTGCCAGTCTGGCGGGGTCGGGCCAGCCCCAGCATTTT
TRBV28	TRBJ1-2	once	TRBD1	CASSSPTGTYGYTF	TGTGCCAGCAGTTCTCCGACAGGGACTTATGGCTACACCTTC
TRBV5-6	TRBJ2-7	NA	TRBD2	CASSPTSGGRNEQYF	TGTGCCAGCAGCCCGACTAGCGGGGGGCGCAACGAGCAGTACTTC
TRBV10-3	TRBJ2-2	NA	TRBD1	CATRQGDDTGELFF	TGTGCCACCCGACAGGGGGACGACACCGGGGAGCTGTTTTTT
TRBV24-1	TRBJ2-7	NA	NA	CATSDSGTPYEQYF	TGTGCCACCAGTGATTCTGGCACCCCCTACGAGCAGTACTTC
TRBV7-9	TRBJ1-6	NA	TRBD1	CASSPPGQGFSPLHF	TGTGCCAGCAGCCCCCCGGGACAGGGGTTTTCACCCCTCCACTTT
TRBV30	TRBJ1-2	few	NA	CAWRGTGYGYTF	TGTGCCTGGAGGGGAACGGGGTATGGCTACACCTTC
TRBV10-1	TRBJ2-7	NA	NA	CASLGGDSYEQYF	TGCGCCAGCCTTGGAGGTGATAGTTACGAGCAGTACTTC
TRBV21-1	TRBJ2-7	few	NA	CATLPAGGTYEQYF	TGTGCCACCCTCCCCGCGGGGGGGACCTACGAGCAGTACTTC
TRBV28	TRBJ1-1	NA	TRBD1	CASRFDRVGTEAFF	TGTGCCAGCAGATTCGACAGGGTGGGCACTGAAGCTTTCTTT
TRBV27	TRBJ2-3	NA	TRBD1	CASETAETGNLTDTQYF	TGTGCCAGTGAAACCGCAGAGACAGGGAATTTGACAGATACGCAGTATTTT
TRBV6-5	TRBJ1-1	NA	TRBD1	CASSYGTGNTEAFF	TGTGCCAGCAGTTACGGGACAGGGAACACTGAAGCTTTCTTT